Sequencing of this T cell receptor beta chain was carried out in a study of T cell responses to AZD1222 COVID-19 vaccine. The CDR3 extends over 20 amino acids. The ends lost 5 bases at V and 3 bases at J; junction bases unmatched: 19. Germline V gene sequence: CDR1 MNHEY, CDR2 SMNVEV (reference sequence). Study-wide points: Distributed over spike, vaccine-associated CD4 TCRs predominated at 160-218 and 743-854. White British people made up most donors, females outnumbered males, and clonal diversity was possibly underestimated. Sampled repertoires all dated from after the peak T cell response. Just five to seven AZD1222 recipients tested seropositive at baseline.

The repertoire was sequenced with immunoSEQ multiplex PCR; TCRdb's copy has only in-frame clones and lacks some. The table lists some 150,000 clones, 89% of them singletons, with about 4.4% in the top ten. Note on this clone: Its antigen is still unknown.

The rearrangement joins TRBV27 to TRBJ2-1; 10 positions match TRBD1. The receptor was isolated from an adult in good health. The material was peripheral blood, obtained on day 0 of AZD1222 vaccination. This chain's CDR3 is CASSARPPQPGTGDYNEQFF. The CDR3 coding sequence is TGTGCCAGCAGTGCTAGACCACCCCAACCCGGGACAGGGGACTACAATGAGCAGTTCTTC.